This T cell receptor beta chain was identified during a study of coeliac disease (dated by TCRdb to between 2021 and 2024). With regard to the full study: Because high-resolution HLA typing was not available, biased TRBV7-2 usage was queried as a proof of principle. The study applied next-generation sequencing of rearranged TRB and TRG CDR3 regions to small intestinal lymphocyte fractions from coeliac and non-coeliac patients. The study set out to describe the TR repertoires of small intestinal T cells in active coeliac disease, refractory type I coeliac disease, and coeliac disease treated with a gluten-free diet. A total of 30 or so patients were included in the full study, of whom 22 had serologically confirmed coeliac disease and 8 were controls with non-small intestinal disorders. TRB sequencing succeeded for samples from around 27 subjects, including approximately 25 paired bulk unsorted intraepithelial and lamina propria cell samples.

Aliquots of approximately 460,000 cells were frozen in DMSO/FBS in liquid nitrogen, and a single aliquot per fraction was used for sequencing. Every one of the 30 study patients had an endoscopy and a small intestinal biopsy. To release intraepithelial cells, biopsies were stirred for one hour at 37 degrees C in RPMI with EGTA, MgCl2 and 1% FBS. Genomic DNA was extracted from frozen unsorted cell fractions using the Qiagen DNeasy blood extraction kit. Receptors were amplified or captured by the immunoSEQ multiplex PCR assay. In a multiplexed PCR, the TR loci were amplified; reverse primers were designed against J gene segments, whereas forward primers were designed against V gene segments. The Illumina HiSeq System was used to sequence the amplified CDR3 regions. Per the original workflow: Closely related reads were merged by a nearest-neighbour algorithm to remove PCR and sequencing errors and to collapse the data into unique sequences. Each repertoire was summarised by clonality and by T cell density, with T cell density defined as TR molecules per amount of genomic DNA input. Public TRs were defined as CDR3 amino acid sequences in at least 80% of unsorted samples, then tested for differential abundance between coeliac and control samples. Kruskal-Wallis tests followed by Dunn post-tests were used to test for differences in clonality and density between disease groups. What TCRdb holds here is the immuneACCESS table cut down to in-frame rearrangements. Part of the clones is not present; checked against another copy, under half of the missing clones reflect an unresolved V gene, and the others are unexplained. V, J and clone size are taken as reported in that table, and D and trimming were inferred from the DNA itself. In all, the sample holds 750 to 900 clones, and approximately 64% of those were seen once. Of the sample, about 45% is held by the ten largest clones.

The paper's findings and limits, for the study overall: TRB repertoires were found to be largely private, with most amino acid sequences unique to one sample, and no significant difference in V-gene usage was found between disease groups. The separation of intraepithelial from lamina propria cells did not yield high-purity fractions, so cross-contamination between compartments was possible. The authors considered the approach unsuitable for unbiased detection of gliadin-specific T cells, which are scarce and rarely shared between patients. Lower clonality than in controls was observed in the TRB and TRG repertoires of active coeliac intraepithelial and lamina propria samples, suggesting that diverse T cells were recruited.

V is shortened by 8 bases, J by 6 bases, and the region joining them spans 11 bases. Measured from the cysteine to the phenylalanine, the CDR3 is 12 residues long. CDR3 DNA is the only sequence kept; it has 36 bases, read in frame from the first base. The germline V gene (reference sequence) yields MNHEY for CDR1 and SMNVEV for CDR2. For this clone: There is no known antigen for this receptor. No much larger clonotype is one base removed from it; base qualities were not supplied.

The sequencing sample was made of intraepithelial lymphocytes from the gut. This specimen's cell subset or site label, interpreted: intraepithelial cell (IEC) fraction of small intestinal biopsy. This clonotype originated in a man at least 80 years old without celiac disease. The sequence is built from TRBV27 and TRBJ2-1; the D gene is not confidently resolved. The CDR3 region has the sequence CASGVIGNEQFF. The DNA sequence is given as TGTGCCAGCGGAGTCATCGGCAATGAGCAGTTCTTC.